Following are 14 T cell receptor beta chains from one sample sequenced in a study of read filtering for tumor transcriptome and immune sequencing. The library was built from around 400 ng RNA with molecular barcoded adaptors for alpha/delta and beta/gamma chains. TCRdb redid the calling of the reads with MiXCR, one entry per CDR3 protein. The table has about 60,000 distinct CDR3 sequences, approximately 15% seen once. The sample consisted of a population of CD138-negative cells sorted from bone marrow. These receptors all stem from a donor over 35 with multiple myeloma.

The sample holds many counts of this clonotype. In DNA, the CDR3 is TGTGCCAGCAGTGTTGGCGGGACAGCCAATGAGCAGTTCTTC. The encoded protein is CASSVGGTANEQFF. The chain links TRBV6-4 to TRBJ2-1, with D possibly matching TRBD1 (7 bases). Germline V gene sequence: CDR1 MRHNA, CDR2 SNTAGT. Trimming shortened V by 4 bases and J by 6 bases, and 13 bases separated the two germline ends. The CDR3 spans 14 residues.

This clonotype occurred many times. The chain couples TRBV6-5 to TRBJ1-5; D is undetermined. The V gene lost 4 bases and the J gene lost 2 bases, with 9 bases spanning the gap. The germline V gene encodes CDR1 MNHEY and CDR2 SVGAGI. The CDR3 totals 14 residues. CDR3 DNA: TGTGCCAGCAGTTTGGGTATAGGCAATCAGCCCCAGCATTTT. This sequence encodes CASSLGIGNQPQHF.

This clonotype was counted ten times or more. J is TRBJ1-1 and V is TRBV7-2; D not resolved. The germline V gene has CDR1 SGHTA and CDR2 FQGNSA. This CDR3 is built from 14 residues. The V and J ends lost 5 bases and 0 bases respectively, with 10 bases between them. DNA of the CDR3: TGTGCCAGCAGCCTAGGAATTTTGAACACTGAAGCTTTCTTT. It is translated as CASSLGILNTEAFF.

The CDR3 loop reads CASSPIGLVGNEQFF. The CDR3 DNA reads as TGTGCCAGCAGTCCCATCGGCCTAGTCGGCAATGAGCAGTTCTTC. The chain combines TRBV28 with TRBJ2-1; D is unclear. V was pared by 5 bases and J by 6 bases, with 17 bases between. Germline values: CDR1 MDHEN, CDR2 SYDVKM. The CDR3 has 15 residues.

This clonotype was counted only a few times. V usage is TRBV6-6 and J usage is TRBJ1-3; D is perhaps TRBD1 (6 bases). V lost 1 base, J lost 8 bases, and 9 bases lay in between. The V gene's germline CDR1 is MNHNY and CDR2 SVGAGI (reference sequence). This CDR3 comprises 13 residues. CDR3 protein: CASSYLNRDTIYF. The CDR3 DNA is TGTGCCAGCAGTTACTTGAACAGGGACACCATATATTTT.

The CDR3 sequence: CASSPAGQGFGEQYF. CDR3 in DNA: TGTGCCAGCTCACCCGCAGGACAGGGGTTCGGCGAGCAGTACTTC. The V and J genes are TRBV18 and TRBJ2-7; 9 bases fit TRBD1. This CDR3 spans 15 amino acids. CDR1 KGHSH and CDR2 LQKENI come from the germline V gene. V lost 3 bases, J lost 6 bases, and 9 bases stayed unmatched.

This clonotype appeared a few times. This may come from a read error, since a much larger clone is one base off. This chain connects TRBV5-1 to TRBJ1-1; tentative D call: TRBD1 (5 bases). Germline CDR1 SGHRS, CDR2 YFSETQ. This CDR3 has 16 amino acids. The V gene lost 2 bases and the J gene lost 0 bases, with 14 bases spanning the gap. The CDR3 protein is CASSFGVGGMNTEAFF. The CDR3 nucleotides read TGCGCCAGCAGCTTTGGAGTCGGGGGGATGAACACTGAAGCTTTCTTT.

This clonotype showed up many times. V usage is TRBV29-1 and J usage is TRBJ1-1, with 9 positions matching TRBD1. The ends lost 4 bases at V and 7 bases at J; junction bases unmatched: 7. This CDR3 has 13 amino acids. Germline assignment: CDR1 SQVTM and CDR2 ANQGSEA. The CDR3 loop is CSVGYRGQREAFF. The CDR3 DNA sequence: TGCAGCGTTGGCTACAGGGGGCAGCGTGAAGCTTTCTTT.

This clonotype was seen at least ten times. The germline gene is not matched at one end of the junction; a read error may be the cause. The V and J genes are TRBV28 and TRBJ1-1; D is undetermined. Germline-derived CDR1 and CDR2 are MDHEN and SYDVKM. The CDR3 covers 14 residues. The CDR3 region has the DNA TGTGCCAGCAGTTTAGTGCAGGCCAACACTGAAGTTTTCTTT. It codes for CASSLVQANTEVFF.

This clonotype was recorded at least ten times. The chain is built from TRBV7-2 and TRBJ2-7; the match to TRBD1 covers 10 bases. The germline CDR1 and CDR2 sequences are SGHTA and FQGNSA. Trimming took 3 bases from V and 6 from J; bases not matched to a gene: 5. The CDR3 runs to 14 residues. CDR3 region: CASSLRDRGAEQYF. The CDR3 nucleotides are TGTGCCAGCAGCTTGAGGGACAGGGGTGCCGAGCAGTACTTC.

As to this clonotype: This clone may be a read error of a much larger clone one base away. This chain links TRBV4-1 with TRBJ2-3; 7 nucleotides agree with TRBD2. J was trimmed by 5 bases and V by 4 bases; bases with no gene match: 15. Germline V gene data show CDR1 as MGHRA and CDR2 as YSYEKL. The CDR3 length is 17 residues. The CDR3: CASSPSLAEGPEDTQYF. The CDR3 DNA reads TGCGCCAGCAGCCCCTCCCTAGCGGAAGGGCCGGAAGATACGCAGTATTTT.

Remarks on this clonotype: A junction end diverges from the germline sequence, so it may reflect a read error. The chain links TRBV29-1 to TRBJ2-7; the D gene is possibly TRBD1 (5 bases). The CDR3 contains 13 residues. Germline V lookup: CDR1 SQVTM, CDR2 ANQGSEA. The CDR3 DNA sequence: TGCAGCGTTGGACAGACGGTCTCCAACGAGCAGTACTTC. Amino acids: CSVGQTVSNEQYF.

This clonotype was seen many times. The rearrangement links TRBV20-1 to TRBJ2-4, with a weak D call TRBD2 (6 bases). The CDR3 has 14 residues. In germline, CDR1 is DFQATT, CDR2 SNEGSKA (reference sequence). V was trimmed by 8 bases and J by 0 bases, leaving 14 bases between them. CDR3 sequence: CSHTGGLAKNIQYF. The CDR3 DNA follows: TGCAGTCACACCGGGGGATTAGCCAAAAACATTCAGTACTTC.

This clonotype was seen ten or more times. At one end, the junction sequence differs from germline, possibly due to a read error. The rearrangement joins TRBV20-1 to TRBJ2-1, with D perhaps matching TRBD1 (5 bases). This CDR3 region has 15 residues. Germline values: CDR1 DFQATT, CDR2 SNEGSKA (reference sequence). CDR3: CIADGHPQQGDEQFF. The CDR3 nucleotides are TGCATTGCTGACGGACACCCTCAACAAGGCGATGAGCAGTTCTTC.